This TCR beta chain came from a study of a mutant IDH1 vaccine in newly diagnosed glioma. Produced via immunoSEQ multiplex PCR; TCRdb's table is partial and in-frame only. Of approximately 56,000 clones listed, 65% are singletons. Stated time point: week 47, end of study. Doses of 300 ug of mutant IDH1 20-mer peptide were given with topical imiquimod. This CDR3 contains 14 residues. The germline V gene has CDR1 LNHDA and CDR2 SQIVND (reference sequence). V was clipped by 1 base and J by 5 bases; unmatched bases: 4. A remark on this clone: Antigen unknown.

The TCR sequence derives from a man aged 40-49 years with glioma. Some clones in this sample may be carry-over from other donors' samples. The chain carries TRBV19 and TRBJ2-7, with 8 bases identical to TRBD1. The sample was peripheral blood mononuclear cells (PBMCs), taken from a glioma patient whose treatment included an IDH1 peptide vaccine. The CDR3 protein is CASSIVSGGDEQYF. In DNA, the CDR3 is TGTGCCAGTAGTATAGTGTCAGGGGGCGACGAGCAGTACTTC.